Sequencing of this T cell receptor beta chain was carried out in a study of CD8+ T cells in alopecia areata. CDR1 and CDR2 (germline): SGHDT, YYEEEE. Trimming cost V 2 bases and J 4 bases, with 13 bases left between them. CDR3 length: 15 residues. Sequencing relied on a cDNA template that was reverse transcribed from extracted RNA. TCRdb's table, derived via immunoSEQ multiplex PCR, lists solely in-frame clones and lacks some. The sample carries about 180,000 clones, over 55% recorded once. The V gene is TRBV5-6, the J gene TRBJ2-1; D ambiguous. This specimen consisted of CD4+ T cells sorted from blood, obtained at week 0. The TCR sequence derives from a human donor with alopecia areata. CDR3 residues: CASSFGTEIYNEQFF. Here the CDR3 DNA reads TGTGCCAGCAGCTTTGGTACAGAGATATACAATGAGCAGTTCTTC.